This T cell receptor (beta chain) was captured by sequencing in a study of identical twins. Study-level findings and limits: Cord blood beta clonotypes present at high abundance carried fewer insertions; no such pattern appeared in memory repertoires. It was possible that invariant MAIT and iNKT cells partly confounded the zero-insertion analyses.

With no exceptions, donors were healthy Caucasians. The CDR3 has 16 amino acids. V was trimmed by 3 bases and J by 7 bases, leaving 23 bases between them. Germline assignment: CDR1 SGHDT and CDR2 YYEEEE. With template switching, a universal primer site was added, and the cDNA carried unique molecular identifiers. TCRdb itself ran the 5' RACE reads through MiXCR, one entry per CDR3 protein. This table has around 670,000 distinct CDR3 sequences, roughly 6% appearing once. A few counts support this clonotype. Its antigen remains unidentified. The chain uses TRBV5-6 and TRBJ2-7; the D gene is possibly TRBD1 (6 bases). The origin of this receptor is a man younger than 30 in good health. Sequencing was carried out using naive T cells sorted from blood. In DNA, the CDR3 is TGTGCCAGCAGCTCAGGAGACGAATGGGGGCGGCGGGAGCAGTACTTC. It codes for CASSSGDEWGRREQYF.